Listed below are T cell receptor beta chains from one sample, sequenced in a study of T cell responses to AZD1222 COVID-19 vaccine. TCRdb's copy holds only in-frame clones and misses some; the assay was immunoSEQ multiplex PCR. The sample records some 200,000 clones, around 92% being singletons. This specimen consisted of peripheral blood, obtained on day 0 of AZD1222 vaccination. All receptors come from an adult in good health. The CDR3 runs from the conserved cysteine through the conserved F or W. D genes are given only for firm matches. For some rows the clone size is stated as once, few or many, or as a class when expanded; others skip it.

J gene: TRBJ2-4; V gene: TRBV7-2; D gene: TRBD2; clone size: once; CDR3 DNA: TGTGCCAGCAGCTTAGAGGGACTAGCCCTAGGAGACATTCAGTACTTC; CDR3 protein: CASSLEGLALGDIQYF
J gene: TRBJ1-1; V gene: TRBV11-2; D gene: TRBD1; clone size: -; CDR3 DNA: TGTGCCAGCAGTTTTTGGGGGACAGGGGGCGGCACTGAAGCTTTCTTT; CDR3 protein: CASSFWGTGGGTEAFF
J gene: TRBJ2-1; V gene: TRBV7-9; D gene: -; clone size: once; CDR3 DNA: TGTGCCACCTCAGGTCGGGCGATTACCTACAATGAGCAGTTCTTC; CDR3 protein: CATSGRAITYNEQFF
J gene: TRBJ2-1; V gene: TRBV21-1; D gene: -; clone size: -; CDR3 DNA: TGTGCCAGCAGCAAAGAGGGGACTAGCGGGAGGGACAACAATGAGCAGTTCTTC; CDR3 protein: CASSKEGTSGRDNNEQFF
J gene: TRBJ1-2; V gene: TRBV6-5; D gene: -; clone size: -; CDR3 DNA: TGTGCCAGCAGTTACGGGGGTCCCTATGGCTACACCTTC; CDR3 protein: CASSYGGPYGYTF
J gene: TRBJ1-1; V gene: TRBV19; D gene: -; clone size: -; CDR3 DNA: TGTGCCAGTAGTGTGAACAGGGACACTGAAGCTTTCTTT; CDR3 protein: CASSVNRDTEAFF
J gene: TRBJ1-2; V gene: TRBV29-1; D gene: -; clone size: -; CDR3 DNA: TGCAGCGTTGAAGATCTTCTTAGGGCCGGACGTGGCTACACCTTC; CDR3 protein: CSVEDLLRAGRGYTF
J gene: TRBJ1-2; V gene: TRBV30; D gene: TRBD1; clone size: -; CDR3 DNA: TGTGCCTGGAGTGCAGGACAGGGGACCACACCCTACACCTTC; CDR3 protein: CAWSAGQGTTPYTF
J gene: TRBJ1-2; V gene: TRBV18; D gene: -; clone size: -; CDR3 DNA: TGTGCCAGCTCACCAAGGGCAGGGGCTAACTATGGCTACACCTTC; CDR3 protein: CASSPRAGANYGYTF
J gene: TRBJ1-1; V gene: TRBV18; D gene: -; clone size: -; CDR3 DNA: TGTGCCAGCTCACCGTCCGCGGGACGGCAGAACACTGAAGCTTTCTTT; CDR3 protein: CASSPSAGRQNTEAFF
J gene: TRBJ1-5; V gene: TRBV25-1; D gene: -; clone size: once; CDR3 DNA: TGTGCCAGCAGTGCGGGAGGTCAGCCCCAGCATTTT; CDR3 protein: CASSAGGQPQHF
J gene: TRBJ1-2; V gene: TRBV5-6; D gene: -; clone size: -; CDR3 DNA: TGTGCCAGCAGCCGGGACAAAGCTAACTATGGCTACACCTTC; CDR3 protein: CASSRDKANYGYTF
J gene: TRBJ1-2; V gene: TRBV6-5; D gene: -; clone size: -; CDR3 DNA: TGTGCCAGCGGAGGGAAGATCGATGGCTACACCTTC; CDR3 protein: CASGGKIDGYTF
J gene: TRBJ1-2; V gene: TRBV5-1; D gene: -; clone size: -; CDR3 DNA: TGCGCCAGCAGCTTGGAGTCCGAGATCTATGGCTACACCTTC; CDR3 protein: CASSLESEIYGYTF
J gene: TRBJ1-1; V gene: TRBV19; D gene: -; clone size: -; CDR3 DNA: TGTGCCAGTAAGAGGGGCACGGAGGGGACTGAAGCTTTCTTT; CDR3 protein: CASKRGTEGTEAFF
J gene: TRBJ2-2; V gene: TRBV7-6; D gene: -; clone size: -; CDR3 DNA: TGTGCCAGCAGCTTAGGGGGGGCGTCAACCGGGGAGCTGTTTTTT; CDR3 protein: CASSLGGASTGELFF
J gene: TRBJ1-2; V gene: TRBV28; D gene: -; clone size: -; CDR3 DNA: TGTGCCAGCAGCCCAAGAGGGGGGAGGAACGATGGCTACACCTTC; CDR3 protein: CASSPRGGRNDGYTF
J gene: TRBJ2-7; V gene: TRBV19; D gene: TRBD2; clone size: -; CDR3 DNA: TGTGCCAGTAGCCTAGCGGGAATCCCTTACGAGCAGTACTTC; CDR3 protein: CASSLAGIPYEQYF
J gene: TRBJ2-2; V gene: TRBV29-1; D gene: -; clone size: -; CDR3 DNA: TGCAGCGTTGAAAAAAACACCGGGGAGCTGTTTTTT; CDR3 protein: CSVEKNTGELFF
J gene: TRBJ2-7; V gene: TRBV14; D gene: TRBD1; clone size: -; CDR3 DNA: TGTGCCAGCAGCCTCCCCGGCGGCAGGGGGCACTTGGGCGAGCAGTACTTC; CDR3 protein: CASSLPGGRGHLGEQYF
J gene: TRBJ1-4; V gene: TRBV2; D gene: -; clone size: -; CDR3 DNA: TGTGCCAGCAGTCGGTCGGCCTGGGGGGAAAAACTGTTTTTT; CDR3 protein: CASSRSAWGEKLFF
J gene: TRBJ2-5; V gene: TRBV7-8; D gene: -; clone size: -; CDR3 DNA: TGTGCCAGCAGCCGGATTCGGACGATTAGCCGAGAGACCCAGTACTTC; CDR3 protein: CASSRIRTISRETQYF
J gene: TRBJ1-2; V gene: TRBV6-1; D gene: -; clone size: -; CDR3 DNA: TGTGCCAGCAGTGAAAATTGGGGTGGGGGAGGCTATGGCTACACCTTC; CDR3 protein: CASSENWGGGGYGYTF
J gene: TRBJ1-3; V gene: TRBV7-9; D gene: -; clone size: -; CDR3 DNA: TGTGCCAGCCGGGGGATTTCTGGAAACACCATATATTTT; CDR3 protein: CASRGISGNTIYF
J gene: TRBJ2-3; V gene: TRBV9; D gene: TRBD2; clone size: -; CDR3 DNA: TGTGCCAGCAGCTTCCTGGGACTAGCGGGAGACGCAGATACGCAGTATTTT; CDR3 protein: CASSFLGLAGDADTQYF
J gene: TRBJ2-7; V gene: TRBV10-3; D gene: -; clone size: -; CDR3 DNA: TGTGCCATCAGTGAGTCCCAGTTCGTTTTCGACAGTACCTACGAGCAGTACTTC; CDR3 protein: CAISESQFVFDSTYEQYF
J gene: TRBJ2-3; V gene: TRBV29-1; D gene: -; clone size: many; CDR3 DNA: TGCAGCGTTCGGGCAGGGCTAACAGATACGCAGTATTTT; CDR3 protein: CSVRAGLTDTQYF
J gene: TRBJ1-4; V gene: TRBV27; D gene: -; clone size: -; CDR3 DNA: TGTGCCAGCAGCCCGCAGGGTGCAACTAATGAAAAACTGTTTTTT; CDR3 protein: CASSPQGATNEKLFF
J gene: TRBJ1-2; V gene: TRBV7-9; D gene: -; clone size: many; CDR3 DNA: TGTGCCAGCAGCCCAAAGAGAGACTATGGCTACACCTTC; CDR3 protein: CASSPKRDYGYTF
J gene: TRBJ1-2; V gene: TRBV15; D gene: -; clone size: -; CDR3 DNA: TGTGCCACCAGCAGATTTGGCACCGTTTCTTCCTATGGCTACACCTTC; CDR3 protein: CATSRFGTVSSYGYTF
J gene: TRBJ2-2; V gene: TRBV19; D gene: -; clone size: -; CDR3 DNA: TGTGCCAGTAGTACCCAACAGGGAACCGGGGAGCTGTTTTTT; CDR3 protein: CASSTQQGTGELFF
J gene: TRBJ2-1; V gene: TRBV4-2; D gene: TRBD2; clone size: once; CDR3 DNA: TGTGCCAGCAGCCCCACGATAGCGGGTGATCTTGAATCCTACAATGAGCAGTTCTTC; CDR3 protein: CASSPTIAGDLESYNEQFF
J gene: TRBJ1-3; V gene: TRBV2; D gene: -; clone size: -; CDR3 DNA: TGTGCCAGCAGGGCTACAGGCTCTGGAAACACCATATATTTT; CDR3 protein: CASRATGSGNTIYF
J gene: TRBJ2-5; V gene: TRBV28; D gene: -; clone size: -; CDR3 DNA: TGTGCCAGCGAGGACTCGGGGCAAGAGACCCAGTACTTC; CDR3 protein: CASEDSGQETQYF
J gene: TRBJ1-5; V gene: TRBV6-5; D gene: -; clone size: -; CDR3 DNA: TGTGCCAGCAGTCCTGTTCTAGGCAATCAGCCCCAGCATTTT; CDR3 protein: CASSPVLGNQPQHF
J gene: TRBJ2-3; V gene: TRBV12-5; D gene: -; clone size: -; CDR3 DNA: TGTGCTAGTGGTTTTGGGGGGCCGACAGATACGCAGTATTTT; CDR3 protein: CASGFGGPTDTQYF
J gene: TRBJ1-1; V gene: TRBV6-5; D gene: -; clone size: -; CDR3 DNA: TGTGCCAGCACCATTGACAGAGTGAACACTGAAGCTTTCTTT; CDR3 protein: CASTIDRVNTEAFF
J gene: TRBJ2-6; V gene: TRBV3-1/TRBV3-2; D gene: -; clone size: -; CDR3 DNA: TGTGCCAGCAGCCCAGGGGGGGCCAACGTCCTGACTTTC; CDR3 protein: CASSPGGANVLTF
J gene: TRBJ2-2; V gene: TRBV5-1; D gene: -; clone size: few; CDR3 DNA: TGCGCCAGCAGCTTGGGGGAGAACACCGGGGAGCTGTTTTTT; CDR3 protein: CASSLGENTGELFF
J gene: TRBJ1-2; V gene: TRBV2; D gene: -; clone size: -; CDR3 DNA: TGTGCCAGCCGTTTGGCAGGGATCAGCGGCTACACCTTC; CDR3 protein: CASRLAGISGYTF
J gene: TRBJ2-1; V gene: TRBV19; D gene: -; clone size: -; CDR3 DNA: TGTGCCAGTAGCGCGAGCTCCTACAATGAGCAGTTCTTC; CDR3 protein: CASSASSYNEQFF